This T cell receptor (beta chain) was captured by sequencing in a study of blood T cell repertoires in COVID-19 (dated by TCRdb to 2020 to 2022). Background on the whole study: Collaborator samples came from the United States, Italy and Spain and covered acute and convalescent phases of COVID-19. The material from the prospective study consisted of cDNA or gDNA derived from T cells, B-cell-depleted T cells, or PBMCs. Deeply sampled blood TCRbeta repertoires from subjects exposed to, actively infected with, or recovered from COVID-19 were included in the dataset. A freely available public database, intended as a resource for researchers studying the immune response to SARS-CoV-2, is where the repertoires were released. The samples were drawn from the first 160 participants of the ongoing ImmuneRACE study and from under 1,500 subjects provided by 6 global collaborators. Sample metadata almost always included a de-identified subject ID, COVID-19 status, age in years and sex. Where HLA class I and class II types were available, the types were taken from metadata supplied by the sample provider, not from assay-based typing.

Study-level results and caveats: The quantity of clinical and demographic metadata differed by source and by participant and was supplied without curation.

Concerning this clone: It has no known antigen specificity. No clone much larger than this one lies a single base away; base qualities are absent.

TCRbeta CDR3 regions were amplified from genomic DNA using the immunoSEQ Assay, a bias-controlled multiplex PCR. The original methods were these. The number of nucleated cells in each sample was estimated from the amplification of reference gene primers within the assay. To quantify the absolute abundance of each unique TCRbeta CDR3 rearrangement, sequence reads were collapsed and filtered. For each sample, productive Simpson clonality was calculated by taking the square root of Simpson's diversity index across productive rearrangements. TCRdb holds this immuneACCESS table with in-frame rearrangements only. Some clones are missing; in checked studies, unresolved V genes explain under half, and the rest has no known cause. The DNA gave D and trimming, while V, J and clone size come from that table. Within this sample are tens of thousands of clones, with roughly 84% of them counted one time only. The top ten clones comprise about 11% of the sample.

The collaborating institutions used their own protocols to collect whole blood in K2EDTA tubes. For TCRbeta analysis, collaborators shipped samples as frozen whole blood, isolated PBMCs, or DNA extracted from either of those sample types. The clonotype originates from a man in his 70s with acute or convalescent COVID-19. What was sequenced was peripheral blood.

The CDR3 protein sequence reads: CASLGAGNTGELFF. The bases are TGTGCCAGCCTTGGGGCTGGGAACACCGGGGAGCTGTTTTTT. The V and J genes are TRBV3-1 (or the pseudogene TRBV3-2) and TRBJ2-2, with TRBD1 as a weak D call on 5 bases. CDR1 and CDR2 are drawn from the germline V gene (reference sequence): LGHDT, YNNKEL. Counted from cysteine to phenylalanine, this CDR3 has 14 amino acids. Left in the record is the CDR3 DNA by itself, 42 bases read in frame from the first base. V is pared back by 8 bases and J by 1 base, with 11 bases lying between the germline termini.